This T cell receptor beta chain was sequenced for a study of response to subunit inactivated influenza vaccine. Overall study results and limits: Authors proposed each seasonal influenza vaccination draws in few new T cells.

In germline, CDR1 is SGDLS, CDR2 YYNGEE. V was clipped by 3 bases and J by 4 bases, with 11 bases between them. The CDR3 is 15 amino acids. Details on this clonotype: Its antigen is unidentified.

Each CDR3 protein gets one entry after TCRdb re-called the RT-PCR reads with MiXCR. The table lists 450,000 to 550,000 distinct CDR3 sequences, about 25% of them singletons, with approximately 2% in the top ten. The receptor comes from a man aged 45-65 years who received an inactivated influenza vaccine. This sequence joins TRBV9 and TRBJ2-6; D uncertain. Sequenced material: CD4+ T cells sorted from PBMCs, taken roughly 5 days after vaccination. The CDR3 nucleotides are TGTGCCAGCAGCGAGGCAGGTTCCGGGGCCAACGTCCTGACTTTC. This gives the protein CASSEAGSGANVLTF.